Each of the 19 T cell receptor beta chains below was sequenced from the same sample in a study of post-analysis software for immune sequencing data. Study findings and constraints: In patients, four to six TRBV segments were more frequent than in controls, with TRBV5-6, TRBV5-1 and TRBV20-1 among them.

Their target antigens are unknown. Prepared libraries of TCR beta cDNA carried unique molecular identifiers. TCRdb re-analysed the PCR reads in MiXCR, keeping a single row per CDR3 protein. Among hundreds of thousands of distinct CDR3 sequences listed, roughly 45% were seen once. Input material: blood. These receptors came from a girl aged 5 to 17 with multiple sclerosis.

V gene TRBV6-2 or TRBV6-3 combines with J gene TRBJ2-4; D possibly corresponds to TRBD2 (6 bases). CDR1 and CDR2 from the germline V gene are MNHEY and SVGEGT. The length of the CDR3 is 15 residues. Trimming removed 2 bases at V and 0 bases at J, with 8 bases between. The CDR3, as DNA: TGTGCCAGCAGTTACGGAGGGGTAGCCAAAAACATTCAGTACTTC. This gives the protein CASSYGGVAKNIQYF.

V gene TRBV27 combines with J gene TRBJ2-1; 9 bases fit TRBD1. Trimming at V came to 5 bases and at J to 5 bases, leaving 7 bases not matched to a gene. The CDR3 is 15 amino acids. Germline V CDR1 and CDR2: MNHEY, SMNVEV (reference sequence). CDR3: CASSIWTGEHNEQFF. In DNA form, the CDR3 reads TGTGCCAGCAGTATTTGGACAGGGGAGCACAATGAGCAGTTCTTC.

The table lists this clonotype with a few counts. V and J are TRBV29-1 and TRBJ2-5; TRBD2 matches 8 bases. Matching the DNA end better, TRBJ2-7 makes the J call doubtful. Germline-derived CDR1 and CDR2 are SQVTM and ANQGSEA. This CDR3 has 13 amino acids. The CDR3 nucleotides read TGCAGCGTTGTGCCAAGCGGGAGTTACGAGCAGTACTTC. Its protein is CSVVPSGSYEQYF.

Only a few counts were recorded for this clonotype. The chain employs TRBV12-3 or TRBV12-4 and TRBJ2-1, with 8 bases aligning to TRBD2. The CDR3 runs to 14 residues. V lost 8 bases and J lost 4; bases outside the gene matches: 7. This CDR3 reads CASRTSGPYNEQFF. In DNA form, the CDR3 reads TGTGCCAGCCGAACTAGCGGACCTTACAATGAGCAGTTCTTC.

The chain has TRBV6-1 and TRBJ1-2, with D perhaps TRBD1 (6 bases). CDR3 length: 13 residues. CDR1 and CDR2 from the germline V gene are MNHNS and SASEGT. With 1 base removed from V and 3 bases from J, the gap between germline ends came to 6 bases. The CDR3 DNA reads as TGTGCCAGCAGTGAAGAGGGGGACTATGGCTACACCTTC. Translation gives CASSEEGDYGYTF.

This clonotype has only a few counts. The V and J genes are TRBV20-1 and TRBJ2-3; D is perhaps TRBD2 (6 bases). Germline CDR1 reads DFQATT; CDR2 reads SNEGSKA (reference sequence). This CDR3 region has 15 residues. Between the trimmed V and J ends, which lost 2 bases and 2 bases, there was a span of 14 bases. This CDR3 reads CSARPQRLVTDTQYF. DNA for the CDR3: TGCAGTGCTAGACCCCAACGACTAGTCACAGATACGCAGTATTTT.

This clonotype was counted a few times. In DNA, the CDR3 is TGTGCCAGCAGTCGAGCTCCGGGACTAGCGGGAAGAGCTGATCGGGCGTTCTTC. It codes for CASSRAPGLAGRADRAFF. The rearrangement uses TRBV28 and TRBJ2-1; 13 bases line up with TRBD2. Trimming cost V 5 bases and J 15 bases; bases outside gene matches: 22. Germline V gene lookup returns CDR1 MDHEN and CDR2 SYDVKM. The CDR3 covers 18 residues.

The V call is TRBV12-3 or TRBV12-4, the J call TRBJ2-1; TRBD2 agrees at 14 bases. The V segment lost 2 bases and the J segment 4 bases; nucleotides outside the gene matches: 7. The CDR3 is made up of 18 amino acids. The CDR3 coding sequence is TGTGCCAGCAGTTTATACGGGACTAGCGGGAGTTTATACAATGAGCAGTTCTTC. This encodes CASSLYGTSGSLYNEQFF.

On this clonotype: One end of the junction fails to match germline, which may point to a read error. The rearrangement links TRBV18 to TRBJ2-1; TRBD2 agrees at 7 bases. The CDR3 is 14 amino acids. Germline V lookup: CDR1 KGHSH, CDR2 LQKENI. The CDR3 DNA reads as TGTGCCAACTCACCCGGACTAGTGGGCAATGAGCAGTTCTTC. It codes for CANSPGLVGNEQFF.

This chain links TRBV5-1 with TRBJ2-5; D remains unclear. V gave up 4 bases and J gave up 5 bases, with 12 bases separating them. The CDR3 consists of 13 residues. Germline-derived CDR1 and CDR2 are SGHRS and YFSETQ. The CDR3 spells CASSPLGWETQYF. Written as DNA, the CDR3 is TGCGCCAGCAGCCCCCTGGGCTGGGAGACCCAGTACTTC.

The gene calls are TRBV7-9 and TRBJ1-1, with unresolved D. CDR3 length: 15 amino acids. The germline V gene encodes CDR1 SEHNR and CDR2 FQNEAQ (reference sequence). The V end was cut by 5 bases, the J end by 1 base, with 14 bases between. CDR3 nucleotides: TGTGCCAGCAGCCCTCCGGAGTCGGGGAACACTGAAGCTTTCTTT. Its translation: CASSPPESGNTEAFF.

This clonotype appeared a few times. This chain links TRBV4-3 with TRBJ2-7; 10 nucleotides agree with TRBD2. The ends lost 0 bases at V and 3 bases at J; junction bases unmatched: 2. This CDR3 is 15 amino acids long. CDR1 is LGHNA and CDR2 is YSLEER in the germline V gene. Written as DNA, the CDR3 is TGCGCCAGCAGCCAAGAGGGGACTAGCGTCTACGAGCAGTACTTC. The encoded protein is CASSQEGTSVYEQYF.

The CDR3 DNA sequence: TGTGCCAGCAGCCTACGGGTTGACTATGGCTACACCTTC. This gives the protein CASSLRVDYGYTF. V usage is TRBV3-1 and J usage is TRBJ1-2, with D uncertain. Germline V lookup: CDR1 LGHDT, CDR2 YNNKEL (reference sequence). This CDR3 spans 13 amino acids. Trimming took off 4 bases at V and 3 bases at J, with 9 bases between the two ends.

This chain joins TRBV7-6 and TRBJ2-7; 8 nucleotides line up with TRBD1. V lost 0 bases and J lost 2; bases outside the gene matches: 3. Germline V gene lookup returns CDR1 SGHVS and CDR2 FNYEAQ. This CDR3 comprises 15 residues. The CDR3: CASSLASDRAYEQYF. Here the CDR3 DNA reads TGTGCCAGCAGCTTAGCATCGGACAGGGCCTACGAGCAGTACTTC.

This clonotype appeared many times. The rearrangement uses TRBV29-1 and TRBJ2-6; 7 nucleotides match TRBD1. The CDR3 has 17 residues. V lost 0 bases to trimming and J lost 2 bases; unmatched junction nucleotides: 7. Germline CDR1 SQVTM, CDR2 ANQGSEA. DNA for the CDR3: TGCAGCGTTGAAGAGACTTTAACAGGGGCTGGGGCCAACGTCCTGACTTTC. Translation: CSVEETLTGAGANVLTF.

The chain has TRBV7-9 and TRBJ2-3; D unresolved. Trimming cost V 1 base and J 5 bases, with 7 bases left between them. The germline gives CDR1 SEHNR, CDR2 FQNEAQ (reference sequence). The CDR3 is 13 residues long. CDR3 residues: CASSLDFRDTQYF. The CDR3 DNA follows: TGTGCCAGCAGCTTAGATTTCCGAGATACGCAGTATTTT.

The V call is TRBV6-5, the J call TRBJ2-7; D is possibly TRBD1 (5 bases). Trimming took off 6 bases at V and 5 bases at J, with 14 bases between the two ends. Germline loops: CDR1 MNHEY, CDR2 SVGAGI. This CDR3 spans 13 amino acids. The CDR3 is CASRRQSLDEQYF. For the CDR3, the DNA is TGTGCCAGCAGGCGACAGTCTCTTGACGAGCAGTACTTC.

The V call is TRBV6-5, the J call TRBJ2-7; no definite D call. Trimming removed 3 bases from V and 3 bases from J, with 12 bases in between. The germline CDR1 and CDR2 sequences are MNHEY and SVGAGI. This CDR3 has 14 amino acids. CDR3 residues: CASSYLSEFYEQYF. CDR3 nucleotide sequence: TGTGCCAGCAGTTATCTGTCGGAATTCTACGAGCAGTACTTC.

The count of this clonotype is one. The chain joins TRBV7-9 to TRBJ2-7, with TRBD1 as a possible D gene (6 bases). Germline CDR1 is SEHNR and CDR2 is FQNEAQ (reference sequence). The CDR3 extends over 16 amino acids. Trimming removed 5 bases from V and 3 bases from J, with 20 bases in between. As DNA, the CDR3 is TGTGCCAGCAGCGCTTCCACAGGGTTGGGGCTCTACGAGCAGTACTTC. As protein: CASSASTGLGLYEQYF.